The TCR beta chain under discussion was sequenced for a study of T cell responses to AZD1222 COVID-19 vaccine. The sample holds one count of this clone. Sequencing used immunoSEQ multiplex PCR; TCRdb keeps in-frame clones, though not all of them. Of about 84,000 clones listed, roughly 86% were seen once; the top ten hold roughly 6%. Germline assignment: CDR1 MGHRA and CDR2 YSYEKL. Trimming removed 1 base from V and 8 bases from J, with 8 bases in between. The CDR3 consists of 12 residues. The clonotype comes from an adult who received the AZD1222 COVID-19 vaccine. The sample consisted of peripheral blood, taken 28 days after the second AZD1222 dose. The chain is built from TRBV4-1 and TRBJ1-2; TRBD1 might be the D (5 bases). The CDR3 region is CASSQVGGGYTF. For the CDR3, the DNA is TGCGCCAGCAGCCAAGTTGGGGGGGGCTACACCTTC.